The present entry profiles one T cell receptor beta chain with its context. The data derive from a study of blood T cell repertoires in COVID-19. Study-level information: Samples of COVID-19 (acute and convalescent) were obtained from the United States, Italy and Spain. T cells, B-cell-depleted T cells, or PBMCs supplied cDNA or gDNA.

Germline assignment: CDR1 LNHNV and CDR2 YYDKDF (reference sequence). CDR3 size: 15 residues. With 1 base removed from V and 7 bases from J, the gap between germline ends came to 13 bases. As processed by the authors: Cell counts per sample came from amplifying reference gene primers. Libraries were prepared by immunoSEQ multiplex PCR; TCRdb keeps only in-frame clonotypes and omits some of them. From that table come the V and J calls and clone size; the DNA was used to work out D and trimming. This table holds hundreds of thousands of clones, 87% found once. The TCR comes from a woman aged 40 to 50 who had recovered from COVID-19. Sequencing input: peripheral blood. V is TRBV15 and J is TRBJ2-2; D perhaps matches TRBD1 (5 bases). The DNA of the CDR3 is TGTGCCACCAGCAGAGTAGGCGATCAGGGCGGGGAGCTGTTTTTT. Its protein is CATSRVGDQGGELFF. The complete variable domain, with remaining parts taken from reference TRBV15 and TRBJ2-2, reads DAMVIQNPRYQVTQFGKPVTLSCSQTLNHNVMYWYQQKSSQAPKLLFHYYDKDFNNEADTPDNFQSRRPNTSFCFLDIRSPGLGDTAMYLCATSRVGDQGGELFFGEGSRLTVL.